Below are 20 T cell receptor beta chains sequenced from a single sample in a study of radiotherapy plus CTLA-4 blockade in lung cancer. This table comes from immunoSEQ multiplex PCR, and its TCRdb copy is limited to in-frame clones, with some not included. The sample records about 98,000 clones, approximately 78% being singletons. The sample in question was peripheral blood, obtained from a patient treated with radiotherapy plus ipilimumab. The source is a human donor with non-small cell lung cancer who had a partial response to radiotherapy plus ipilimumab.

CDR3 DNA: TGCGCCAGCAGCTTGGCAATTGAGTGGGGCGATGAGCAGTTCTTC. Protein sequence: CASSLAIEWGDEQFF. V is TRBV5-1 and J is TRBJ2-1, with D possibly TRBD1 on 5 matching bases. The length of the CDR3 is 15 residues. The germline CDR1 and CDR2 sequences are SGHRS and YFSETQ. V shed 0 bases and J shed 8 bases, with 15 bases lying between them.

V and J are TRBV6-5 and TRBJ2-5; 12 bases fit TRBD2. The germline V gene encodes CDR1 MNHEY and CDR2 SVGAGI. This CDR3 region has 15 residues. The V gene end was trimmed by 6 bases and the J gene end by 5 bases; junction bases not matched to a gene: 7. CDR3 amino acids: CASSLAGGPGETQYF. In DNA, the CDR3 is TGTGCCAGCAGCCTAGCGGGAGGGCCGGGGGAGACCCAGTACTTC.

The CDR3 sequence: CASRFLRGNQPQHF. In nucleotides, the CDR3 is TGTGCCAGCAGATTTCTGAGGGGCAATCAGCCCCAGCATTTT. The chain carries TRBV6-1 and TRBJ1-5; the D is unclear. Looked up from germline, CDR1 is MNHNS and CDR2 is SASEGT. CDR3 size: 14 residues. The V end was cut by 6 bases, the J end by 2 bases, with 11 bases between.

The CDR3 sequence is CASSETSADYEQYF. In DNA form, the CDR3 reads TGTGCCAGCAGCGAGACTAGCGCTGACTACGAGCAGTACTTC. V is TRBV9 and J is TRBJ2-5, with 8 bases aligning to TRBD2. Judging by the DNA end, TRBJ2-7 fits better; the J call may be wrong. The CDR3 length is 14 residues. The germline V gene encodes CDR1 SGDLS and CDR2 YYNGEE.

DNA for the CDR3: TGTGCCAGCAGCCCCGGGACTAGCGGGATGAACGAGCAGTACTTC. Encoded protein: CASSPGTSGMNEQYF. This chain joins TRBV7-9 and TRBJ2-7, with TRBD2 identical over 13 bases. CDR3 size: 15 residues. Germline V gene sequence: CDR1 SEHNR, CDR2 FQNEAQ (reference sequence). J lost 5 bases, V lost 5 bases, and 6 bases had no gene match.

The chain uses TRBV7-9 and TRBJ2-1; D may be TRBD1 (5 bases). The CDR3 totals 15 residues. V lost 2 bases and J 0 bases, leaving 8 bases between the germline ends. Looked up from germline, CDR1 is SEHNR and CDR2 is FQNEAQ (reference sequence). CDR3 protein: CASSLYRSSYNEQFF. In DNA form, the CDR3 reads TGTGCCAGCAGCTTATACAGGAGCTCCTACAATGAGCAGTTCTTC.

The chain couples TRBV19 to TRBJ1-5, with 9 bases fitting TRBD1. The V segment lost 5 bases and the J segment 5 bases; nucleotides outside the gene matches: 4. Per the germline V gene, CDR1 is LNHDA and CDR2 is SQIVND (reference sequence). The CDR3 consists of 14 residues. The CDR3 region is CASSVDRGHQPQHF. Written as DNA, the CDR3 is TGTGCCAGTAGTGTGGACAGGGGACATCAGCCCCAGCATTTT. Full variable domain (remainder filled in from reference TRBV19 and TRBJ1-5): DGGITQSPKYLFRKEGQNVTLSCEQNLNHDAMYWYRQDPGQGLRLIYYSQIVNDFQKGDIAEGYSVSREKKESFPLTVTSAQKNPTAFYLCASSVDRGHQPQHFGDGTRLSIL.

The chain combines TRBV29-1 with TRBJ2-1; 10 positions agree with TRBD1. The CDR3 is 13 residues long. Germline CDR1 and CDR2: SQVTM and ANQGSEA. V shed 8 bases and J 5 bases; nucleotides not matched to a gene: 6. The CDR3, as DNA: TGCAGCACCCGGGACAGGGGTGACAATGAGCAGTTCTTC. Residues: CSTRDRGDNEQFF.

The rearrangement joins TRBV7-2 to TRBJ2-2; possible D gene TRBD1, 6 bases. This CDR3 comprises 17 residues. The V gene's germline CDR1 is SGHTA and CDR2 FQGNSA. Trimming stripped 5 bases from V and 6 bases from J, with 22 bases between. CDR3 DNA: TGTGCCAGCAGCCCTAGGGGATATACAGGGTACGCCGGGGAGCTGTTTTTT. It specifies CASSPRGYTGYAGELFF. Supplemented by reference TRBV7-2 and TRBJ2-2, the full variable domain reads GAGVSQSPSNKVTEKGKDVELRCDPISGHTALYWYRQSLGQGLEFLIYFQGNSAPDKSGLPSDRFSAERTGGSVSTLTIQRTQQEDSAVYLCASSPRGYTGYAGELFFGEGSRLTVL.

The V gene is TRBV2, the J gene TRBJ2-2; the D gene is possibly TRBD2 (6 bases). Trimming took off 1 base at V and 5 bases at J, with 11 bases between the two ends. The germline V gene encodes CDR1 SNHLY and CDR2 FYNNEI. This CDR3 contains 15 residues. The CDR3 here is CASSEGRGGTGELFF. CDR3 coding DNA: TGTGCCAGCAGTGAAGGGCGGGGAGGAACCGGGGAGCTGTTTTTT. Based on the CDR3 plus reference TRBV2 and TRBJ2-2, the full variable domain is EPEVTQTPSHQVTQMGQEVILRCVPISNHLYFYWYRQILGQKVEFLVSFYNNEISEKSEIFDDQFSVERPDGSNFTLKIRSTKLEDSAMYFCASSEGRGGTGELFFGEGSRLTVL.

The V and J genes are TRBV21-1 and TRBJ1-5; TRBD1, the table's D call, was not compared with the DNA. TRBV21-1 represents a pseudogene. This CDR3 is 18 amino acids long. DNA of the CDR3: TGTGCCAGCAGCAAAGTCGGTCAGGGGGTCCTTAGCAATCAGCCCCAGCATTTT. This sequence encodes CASSKVGQGVLSNQPQHF.

The chain combines TRBV2 with TRBJ2-2; D is ambiguous. Trimming cost V 4 bases and J 7 bases, with 7 bases left between them. Germline lookup yields CDR1 SNHLY and CDR2 FYNNEI. This CDR3 comprises 12 residues. The DNA of the CDR3 is TGTGCCAGCAGTGGACCAGGCGGGGAGCTGTTTTTT. Translating it yields CASSGPGGELFF.

This clone was observed once. As DNA, the CDR3 is TGTGCCAGCAGATTGTCGGGGACAGGGTATCGGCAGCCCCAGCATTTT. This encodes CASRLSGTGYRQPQHF. This sequence joins TRBV27 and TRBJ1-5, with 9 bases fitting TRBD1. The J segment lost 7 bases and the V segment lost 6 bases, leaving 13 bases of the junction unmatched. Germline V gene lookup returns CDR1 MNHEY and CDR2 SMNVEV (reference sequence). The CDR3 runs 16 residues.

Only one count was recorded for this clone. The rearrangement joins TRBV10-3 to TRBJ1-1; a possible D gene is TRBD1 (5 bases). The V and J ends lost 2 bases and 4 bases respectively, with 17 bases between them. This CDR3 is built from 16 residues. Germline CDR1 is ENHRY and CDR2 is SYGVKD. The CDR3 bases are TGTGCCATCAGTGAGGGAGGTCTAAGGGGAGGCACTGAAGCTTTCTTT. Its translation: CAISEGGLRGGTEAFF.

This clone was picked up a small number of times. The chain recombines TRBV28 with TRBJ1-1; D possibly corresponds to TRBD1 (5 bases). Germline V lookup: CDR1 MDHEN, CDR2 SYDVKM. The V end was cut by 4 bases, the J end by 11 bases, with 14 bases between. This CDR3 contains 12 residues. The CDR3 DNA reads TGTGCCAGCAGTTCACCGGGGGGTAGCGCTTTCTTT. It translates to CASSSPGGSAFF. Full variable domain (remainder filled in from reference TRBV28 and TRBJ1-1): DVKVTQSSRYLVKRTGEKVFLECVQDMDHENMFWYRQDPGLGLRLIYFSYDVKMKEKGDIPEGYSVSREKKERFSLILESASTNQTSMYLCASSSPGGSAFFGQGTRLTVV.

The genes are TRBV15 and TRBJ2-7; D possibly corresponds to TRBD1 (5 bases). The CDR3 covers 13 residues. In germline, CDR1 is LNHNV, CDR2 YYDKDF (reference sequence). Trimming took 0 bases from V and 4 from J, leaving 7 bases between them. The CDR3 sequence: CATSRDQGYEQYF. The CDR3 DNA reads TGTGCCACCAGCAGAGATCAGGGTTACGAGCAGTACTTC. Together with reference TRBV15 and TRBJ2-7, the CDR3 gives the full variable domain: DAMVIQNPRYQVTQFGKPVTLSCSQTLNHNVMYWYQQKSSQAPKLLFHYYDKDFNNEADTPDNFQSRRPNTSFCFLDIRSPGLGDTAMYLCATSRDQGYEQYFGPGTRLTVT.

V and J are TRBV19 and TRBJ1-2, with D unresolved. CDR3 size: 19 residues. V gave up 4 bases and J gave up 0 bases, with 24 bases separating them. Germline V gene sequence: CDR1 LNHDA, CDR2 SQIVND (reference sequence). The CDR3 DNA is TGTGCCAGTAGTAATCGTCCCAATCTGGGCACCATCACTAACTATGGCTACACCTTC. It codes for CASSNRPNLGTITNYGYTF.

This clone was recorded once. This chain uses TRBV28 with TRBJ2-3; 8 nucleotides line up with TRBD2. This CDR3 is built from 14 residues. With V trimmed by 5 bases and J by 3 bases, 4 bases remained unmatched. Per the germline V gene, CDR1 is MDHEN and CDR2 is SYDVKM. CDR3 residues: CASSRTSGTDTQYF. The CDR3 DNA reads as TGTGCCAGCAGTCGTACTAGCGGTACAGATACGCAGTATTTT.

V gene TRBV2 combines with J gene TRBJ1-1, with D uncertain. The V gene's germline CDR1 is SNHLY and CDR2 FYNNEI. The CDR3 consists of 15 residues. V gave up 5 bases and J gave up 0 bases, with 13 bases separating them. The CDR3 loop is CASSSGSGMNTEAFF. CDR3 coding DNA: TGTGCCAGCAGTTCGGGCAGCGGTATGAACACTGAAGCTTTCTTT.

The rearrangement links TRBV7-3 to TRBJ2-1, with 7 bases lining up with TRBD2. CDR3 length equals 13 residues. V gave up 3 bases and J gave up 7 bases; unmatched junction bases: 3. In germline, CDR1 is SGHTA, CDR2 FQGTGA. CDR3 region: CASSLQRDNEQFF. The DNA of the CDR3 is TGTGCCAGCAGCTTGCAGCGGGATAATGAGCAGTTCTTC.